A single sample is the source of the 11 T cell receptor beta chains below, sequenced in a study of cytomegalovirus exposure and HLA in healthy donors. Generated by immunoSEQ multiplex PCR, the TCRdb table keeps only in-frame clones and is missing some. The sample shows 90,000 to 130,000 clones, over 75% of them seen only once. The sequencing sample was made of PBMCs. The receptors derive from a woman between 18 and 30 years old in good health and CMV-seronegative.

The chain has TRBV28 and TRBJ2-4; TRBD2 is a possible D gene (6 bases). V was cut by 2 bases and J by 7 bases, with 15 bases left in between. The CDR3 is 15 residues long. Germline V lookup: CDR1 MDHEN, CDR2 SYDVKM. The CDR3 nucleotides read TGTGCCAGCAGTTTAGGGGGGTCCGCCGGCAACATTCAGTACTTC. It is translated as CASSLGGSAGNIQYF. The variable domain in full, completed from reference TRBV28 and TRBJ2-4, reads DVKVTQSSRYLVKRTGEKVFLECVQDMDHENMFWYRQDPGLGLRLIYFSYDVKMKEKGDIPEGYSVSREKKERFSLILESASTNQTSMYLCASSLGGSAGNIQYFGAGTRLSVL.

CDR3: CASSQEASPLHF. CDR3 nucleotide sequence: TGCGCCAGCAGCCAAGAGGCTTCACCCCTCCACTTT. The gene calls are TRBV4-1 and TRBJ1-6; no reliable D call. V gave up 0 bases and J gave up 9 bases, with 3 bases separating them. The CDR3 runs 12 residues. Germline-derived CDR1 and CDR2 are MGHRA and YSYEKL.

The CDR3 bases are TGTGCCAGCGGAGGGAACCATAATTCACCCCTCCACTTT. This gives the protein CASGGNHNSPLHF. This chain joins TRBV2 and TRBJ1-6; D not certain. This CDR3 has 13 amino acids. Germline V CDR1 and CDR2: SNHLY, FYNNEI. V lost 8 bases and J lost 5, with 10 bases in between. Filled out from reference TRBV2 and TRBJ1-6, the complete variable domain reads EPEVTQTPSHQVTQMGQEVILRCVPISNHLYFYWYRQILGQKVEFLVSFYNNEISEKSEIFDDQFSVERPDGSNFTLKIRSTKLEDSAMYFCASGGNHNSPLHFGNGTRLTVT.

This chain connects TRBV4-1 to TRBJ2-7, with 10 bases identical to TRBD2. Trimming at V came to 4 bases and at J to 6 bases, leaving 12 bases not matched to a gene. CDR3 length equals 16 residues. Germline V gene sequence: CDR1 MGHRA, CDR2 YSYEKL. DNA of the CDR3: TGCGCCAGCAGCCCCACGGTGACTAGCGGGTTGGGCGAGCAGTACTTC. It encodes CASSPTVTSGLGEQYF.

This clone was picked up a small number of times. The rearrangement uses TRBV2 and TRBJ1-1; 7 positions match TRBD1. This CDR3 is 18 amino acids long. V shed 4 bases and J 3 bases; nucleotides not matched to a gene: 17. Germline V gives CDR1 SNHLY, CDR2 FYNNEI. CDR3 sequence: CASSGDRDSPLLDTEAFF. The DNA of the CDR3 is TGTGCCAGCAGTGGAGATAGGGACAGCCCGCTCCTTGACACTGAAGCTTTCTTT. Complete variable domain (other parts from reference TRBV2 and TRBJ1-1): EPEVTQTPSHQVTQMGQEVILRCVPISNHLYFYWYRQILGQKVEFLVSFYNNEISEKSEIFDDQFSVERPDGSNFTLKIRSTKLEDSAMYFCASSGDRDSPLLDTEAFFGQGTRLTVV.

J is TRBJ1-6 and V is TRBV7-9, with D uncertain. V dropped 4 bases and J dropped 7 bases, with 11 bases sitting between them. The CDR3 is made up of 14 amino acids. CDR1 and CDR2 (germline): SEHNR, FQNEAQ (reference sequence). The CDR3 sequence: CASSSPLPNSPLHF. CDR3 bases: TGTGCCAGCAGCTCCCCCCTCCCGAATTCACCCCTCCACTTT.

This clone is classed as medium-sized. The chain combines TRBV25-1 with TRBJ1-3; D is uncertain. The germline CDR1 and CDR2 sequences are MGHDK and SYGVNS. This CDR3 comprises 15 residues. V lost 2 bases, J lost 0 bases, and 8 bases lay in between. DNA of the CDR3: TGTGCCAGCAGTGAACAGAGGGACTCTGGAAACACCATATATTTT. This encodes CASSEQRDSGNTIYF.

This clone was seen only once. The genes are TRBV7-9 and TRBJ2-7; the match to TRBD1 covers 10 bases. With 11 bases clipped from V and 0 bases from J, the junction kept 7 bases outside the gene matches. Germline assignment: CDR1 SEHNR and CDR2 FQNEAQ (reference sequence). This CDR3 comprises 14 residues. The CDR3 loop is CAGRGQGTSYEQYF. The CDR3 DNA sequence: TGTGCCGGCCGGGGACAGGGGACCTCCTACGAGCAGTACTTC.

This sequence joins TRBV6-5 and TRBJ1-2; 7 positions match TRBD1. The CDR3 totals 14 residues. J gave up 2 bases and V 5 bases, and 5 bases lay outside the gene matches. CDR1 is MNHEY, CDR2 SVGAGI, per germline. DNA for the CDR3: TGTGCCAGCAGTACCCGACAGGGAAACTATGGCTACACCTTC. This encodes CASSTRQGNYGYTF.

The chain carries TRBV4-1 and TRBJ2-2, with D unclear. With 3 bases removed from V and 0 bases from J, the gap between germline ends came to 5 bases. The CDR3 extends over 14 amino acids. Germline loops: CDR1 MGHRA, CDR2 YSYEKL. The CDR3 nucleotides are TGCGCCAGCAGCCAGTATTCGAACACCGGGGAGCTGTTTTTT. It yields the protein CASSQYSNTGELFF.

Only one count was recorded for this clone. The chain links TRBV2 to TRBJ2-3, with 14 bases lining up with TRBD2. The J segment lost 3 bases and the V segment lost 6 bases, leaving 5 bases of the junction unmatched. Per the germline V gene, CDR1 is SNHLY and CDR2 is FYNNEI. This CDR3 contains 16 residues. CDR3 in DNA: TGTGCCAGCAGGGAGACTAGCGGGGGGGCAACAGATACGCAGTATTTT. Its protein product is CASRETSGGATDTQYF.